The rows below give T cell receptor beta chains drawn from one sample of a study of blood T cell repertoires in COVID-19. Using immunoSEQ multiplex PCR, the repertoire was profiled, and TCRdb retains in-frame clones only, with some absent. Counted here are 150,000 or so clones, 75% to 95% occurring once; the ten biggest clones make up about 0.57%. The sample comprised peripheral blood. The receptors were sampled from a man aged 45-65 years with acute or convalescent COVID-19. CDR3s leave out the opening cysteine and the closing phenylalanine or tryptophan. The order of the fields is V gene, CDR3 protein.

V gene: TRBV7-2; CDR3 protein: ASTLVSSGNTIY
V gene: TRBV4-1; CDR3 protein: ASSRTDNTEAF
V gene: TRBV28; CDR3 protein: ASSLEGRGRQPQH
V gene: TRBV27; CDR3 protein: ASSLTPGSRETQY
V gene: TRBV10-3; CDR3 protein: AISGRANTGELF
V gene: TRBV6-5; CDR3 protein: ASSYGARNEKLF
V gene: TRBV5-8; CDR3 protein: ASSPRQAYYGYT
V gene: TRBV2; CDR3 protein: ASSADRGRKETQY
V gene: TRBV30; CDR3 protein: AWSYRGGRGNTIY
V gene: TRBV29-1; CDR3 protein: SVGDSDQPQH